These T cell receptor beta chains were read from a single sample in a study of T cells of healthy individuals. TCRdb ran MiXCR on the 5' RACE reads and lists one entry per CDR3 protein. The repertoire has more than 60,000 distinct CDR3 sequences, about a sixth of them found once; the top ten carry around 5%. These receptors all stem from a human donor in good health. Both conserved end residues are part of each CDR3. The D gene is left open where the match is weak. Size values are once, few and many counts, or a class for expanded clones, and some rows have none.

j_gene,d_gene,abundance,v_gene,CDR3aa,CDR3nt
TRBJ2-3,NA,few,TRBV7-2,CASSLGLLSTDTQYF,TGTGCCAGCAGCTTAGGCCTTCTCTCCACAGATACGCAGTATTTT
TRBJ2-3,NA,NA,TRBV6-6,CASGGTDTQYF,TGTGCCAGCGGGGGGACAGATACGCAGTATTTT
TRBJ2-5,NA,NA,TRBV7-9,CASSFTLVPETQYF,TGTGCCAGCAGCTTTACACTGGTCCCCGAGACCCAGTACTTC
TRBJ2-5,NA,NA,TRBV2,CASSEQGPETQYF,TGTGCCAGCAGTGAACAGGGACCTGAGACCCAGTACTTC
TRBJ2-7,NA,many,TRBV27,CASSGTASYEQYF,TGTGCCAGTTCCGGGACTGCTTCCTACGAGCAGTACTTC
TRBJ2-2,NA,NA,TRBV10-3,CAIGGGAGTGELFF,TGTGCCATCGGGGGGGGCGCGGGCACCGGGGAGCTGTTTTTT
TRBJ2-7,NA,many,TRBV2,CASGRTVSYEQYF,TGTGCCAGCGGAAGGACAGTCTCCTACGAGCAGTACTTC
TRBJ1-4,NA,many,TRBV5-1,CASSPTGDEKLFF,TGCGCCAGCAGTCCTACCGGGGATGAAAAACTGTTTTTT
TRBJ2-7,NA,NA,TRBV30,CAWSGAYEQYF,TGTGCCTGGAGTGGGGCATACGAGCAGTACTTC
TRBJ2-4,TRBD1,many,TRBV6-1,CASSEAGTGAKNIQYF,TGTGCCAGCAGTGAAGCGGGGACAGGGGCCAAAAACATTCAGTACTTC
TRBJ1-5,NA,many,TRBV19,CASNTIGGENQPQHF,TGTGCCAGTAACACTATAGGCGGTGAAAATCAGCCCCAGCATTTT
TRBJ1-6,TRBD1,many,TRBV28,CASALTGSSYNSPLHF,TGTGCCAGCGCACTGACAGGGAGCTCCTATAATTCACCCCTCCACTTT
TRBJ2-1,NA,many,TRBV18,CASSPELYNEQFF,TGTGCCAGCTCACCCGAACTCTACAATGAGCAGTTCTTC